Shown below are 21 T cell receptor beta chains from a single sample sequenced in a study of T cell responses to AZD1222 COVID-19 vaccine (dated by TCRdb to about 2021). Libraries were constructed by the immunoSEQ multiplex PCR assay. Drawn from immuneACCESS, this table holds only the in-frame rearrangements with V and J called that TCRdb kept. Clones are partly lost; checked studies trace under half to an unresolved V gene and leave the rest unexplained. The sample has about 100,000 clones on record, over 75% of them singletons. The top ten constitute about 2.7% of the sample. The sample's time point label, decoded: about 28 days (+/-7) after the second vaccine dose. Sequencing used peripheral blood, obtained 28 days after the second AZD1222 dose. These receptors all stem from an adult who received the AZD1222 COVID-19 vaccine.

A single count supports this clone. This chain joins TRBV9 and TRBJ2-3, with D perhaps matching TRBD2 (6 bases). This CDR3 comprises 14 residues. In germline, CDR1 is SGDLS, CDR2 YYNGEE. The V end was cut by 3 bases, the J end by 3 bases, with 11 bases between. For the CDR3, the DNA is TGTGCCAGCAGCGCGACGACTAGTACAGATACGCAGTATTTT. Amino acid sequence: CASSATTSTDTQYF.

This rearrangement joins TRBV11-2 to TRBJ2-1; no clear D gene. The germline V gene has CDR1 SGHAT and CDR2 FQNNGV. Between the trimmed V and J ends, which lost 1 base and 8 bases, there was a span of 9 bases. The CDR3 is 13 amino acids. The chain's CDR3 is CASSLGRWDEQFF. CDR3 nucleotide sequence: TGTGCCAGCAGCTTAGGACGTTGGGATGAGCAGTTCTTC.

The CDR3 loop is CASSPRQGESPLHF. DNA of the CDR3: TGTGCCAGCAGCCCCCGACAGGGTGAATCACCCCTCCACTTT. The chain carries TRBV3-1 (or the pseudogene TRBV3-2) and TRBJ1-6, with 7 bases matching TRBD1. CDR1 and CDR2 from the germline V gene are LGHDT and YNNKEL (reference sequence). The CDR3 is 14 amino acids. V lost 4 bases to trimming and J lost 10 bases; unmatched junction nucleotides: 7.

This clone has more than one count but fewer than ten. The chain couples TRBV6-5 to TRBJ1-6; 9 bases align to TRBD1. This CDR3 is built from 14 residues. Germline V gene lookup returns CDR1 MNHEY and CDR2 SVGAGI. Trimming took 6 bases from V and 7 from J; bases not matched to a gene: 4. CDR3 sequence: CASRIQGANSPLHF. Here the CDR3 DNA reads TGTGCCAGCAGGATACAGGGGGCAAATTCACCCCTCCACTTT.

V is TRBV7-9 and J is TRBJ1-5; no clear D. Germline V lookup: CDR1 SEHNR, CDR2 FQNEAQ (reference sequence). Trimming took 1 base from V and 6 from J, leaving 4 bases between them. This CDR3 comprises 12 residues. CDR3 in DNA: TGTGCCAGCAGCTTAGAGGCTCAGCCCCAGCATTTT. Encoded protein: CASSLEAQPQHF. The entire variable domain, with the rest obtained from reference TRBV7-9 and TRBJ1-5, is as follows: DTGVSQNPRHKITKRGQNVTFRCDPISEHNRLYWYRQTLGQGPEFLTYFQNEAQLEKSRLLSDRFSAERPKGSFSTLEIQRTEQGDSAMYLCASSLEAQPQHFGDGTRLSIL.

V gene TRBV30 combines with J gene TRBJ1-1; perhaps TRBD1 as D (5 bases). Per the germline V gene, CDR1 is GTSNPN and CDR2 is SVGIG (reference sequence). Deletions cut 3 bases from V and 6 bases from J, with 11 bases between. This CDR3 region has 12 residues. CDR3 in DNA: TGTGCCTGGAGGCGACAGCGCTCTGAAGCTTTCTTT. It yields the protein CAWRRQRSEAFF.

V is TRBV19 and J is TRBJ2-3; TRBD2 matches 10 bases. The CDR3 length is 16 residues. V shed 6 bases and J 2 bases; nucleotides not matched to a gene: 8. Germline V lookup: CDR1 LNHDA, CDR2 SQIVND (reference sequence). CDR3 loop: CASSQLAGSVTDTQYF. CDR3 in DNA: TGTGCCAGTAGCCAACTAGCGGGGTCCGTCACAGATACGCAGTATTTT.

The V and J genes are TRBV5-5 and TRBJ1-2; 7 bases line up with TRBD1. The V segment lost 4 bases and the J segment 4 bases; nucleotides outside the gene matches: 13. Germline CDR1 SGHKS, CDR2 YYEKEE (reference sequence). The CDR3 is 16 residues long. CDR3 nucleotide sequence: TGTGCCAGCAGCCCGGGACAGACCAGGATCTTCTATGGCTACACCTTC. Translation: CASSPGQTRIFYGYTF.

V and J are TRBV5-1 and TRBJ1-2; D might be TRBD1 (6 bases). CDR1 is SGHRS, CDR2 YFSETQ, per germline. The CDR3 extends over 19 amino acids. The V and J ends lost 3 bases and 4 bases respectively, with 28 bases between them. CDR3 region: CASSSLAHVQGYRGYGYTF. In nucleotides, the CDR3 is TGCGCCAGCAGCTCCCTAGCTCACGTACAGGGTTATCGGGGCTATGGCTACACCTTC.

The genes are TRBV7-7 and TRBJ2-1; 11 bases align to TRBD2. Germline V gene lookup returns CDR1 SSHAT and CDR2 FNYEAQ (reference sequence). The CDR3 covers 13 residues. The CDR3 loop reads CAVAGGPYNEQFF. DNA for the CDR3: TGTGCTGTAGCGGGGGGGCCGTACAATGAGCAGTTCTTC.

The rearrangement uses TRBV5-6 and TRBJ2-6, with 11 nucleotides matching TRBD1. V dropped 4 bases and J dropped 2; count of bases not matched to a gene: 8. Germline V CDR1 and CDR2: SGHDT, YYEEEE. This CDR3 contains 18 residues. The CDR3 sequence is CASSLYGTGGAGANVLTF. The CDR3, as DNA: TGTGCCAGCAGCCTATACGGGACAGGGGGAGCTGGGGCCAACGTCCTGACTTTC.

V gene TRBV2 combines with J gene TRBJ2-1; TRBD2 matches 7 bases. The trim removed 6 bases at V and 5 bases at J, leaving 13 bases unmatched. In germline, CDR1 is SNHLY, CDR2 FYNNEI. This CDR3 spans 16 amino acids. DNA for the CDR3: TGTGCCAGCAGCCCGTTGGGGGAGGGTTTCCACAATGAGCAGTTCTTC. Translation: CASSPLGEGFHNEQFF.

V usage is TRBV27 and J usage is TRBJ2-1; 10 nucleotides align to TRBD1. This CDR3 is 15 amino acids long. Germline V gives CDR1 MNHEY, CDR2 SMNVEV (reference sequence). V was clipped by 3 bases and J by 9 bases; unmatched bases: 8. The CDR3 DNA is TGTGCCAGCAGTTTGTCGGGACAGGGGTTCAGTGAGCAGTTCTTC. This codes for CASSLSGQGFSEQFF.

Notes on this clone: This sample includes further DNA sequences coding for the same CDR3. This sequence joins TRBV7-9 and TRBJ2-5, with unresolved D. From germline, CDR1 is SEHNR and CDR2 FQNEAQ (reference sequence). The V gene lost 6 bases and the J gene lost 0 bases, with 5 bases spanning the gap. There are 12 residues in the CDR3. In DNA form, the CDR3 reads TGTGCCAGCAGTTGGTACCAAGAGACCCAGTACTTC. This codes for CASSWYQETQYF.

The chain joins TRBV18 to TRBJ1-1; D is possibly TRBD1 (5 bases). V was trimmed by 3 bases and J by 0 bases, leaving 14 bases between them. Looked up from germline, CDR1 is KGHSH and CDR2 is LQKENI. The CDR3 covers 16 residues. The CDR3 region is CASSPTFRGLNTEAFF. The DNA of the CDR3 is TGTGCCAGCTCACCTACCTTCCGGGGGTTGAACACTGAAGCTTTCTTT.

The chain combines TRBV7-2 with TRBJ2-5; 10 bases are shared with TRBD2. This CDR3 is built from 15 residues. CDR1 and CDR2 from the germline V gene are SGHTA and FQGNSA. With 5 bases clipped from V and 4 bases from J, the junction kept 7 bases outside the gene matches. CDR3 region: CASSRSQRGGETQYF. DNA of the CDR3: TGTGCCAGCAGCCGCAGTCAGCGGGGGGGAGAGACCCAGTACTTC.

The rearrangement links TRBV11-3 to TRBJ1-3, with D hard to call. The CDR3 has 15 amino acids. V lost 2 bases and J lost 4, with 12 bases in between. Germline lookup yields CDR1 SGHNT and CDR2 YENEEA. The CDR3 DNA reads TGTGCCAGCAGCTTATTCTCAGGCAGCGGAAACACCATATATTTT. As protein: CASSLFSGSGNTIYF.

The chain has TRBV6-6 and TRBJ2-2; D is undetermined. This CDR3 is 12 amino acids long. V lost 2 bases and J lost 2, with 0 bases in between. Germline lookup yields CDR1 MNHNY and CDR2 SVGAGI (reference sequence). The CDR3 DNA sequence: TGTGCCAGCAGTTACAACACCGGGGAGCTGTTTTTT. Translation gives CASSYNTGELFF.

The V call is TRBV6-1, the J call TRBJ2-3, with 10 bases lining up with TRBD2. CDR3 length: 15 amino acids. V gave up 3 bases and J gave up 10 bases; unmatched junction bases: 10. Per the germline V gene, CDR1 is MNHNS and CDR2 is SASEGT. The CDR3 spells CASSDGLAGAGSQYF. CDR3 DNA: TGTGCCAGCAGTGATGGCCTAGCGGGAGCCGGGTCGCAGTATTTT.

V is TRBV7-9 and J is TRBJ2-1, with D tentatively TRBD1 (6 bases). Deletions cut 5 bases from V and 4 bases from J, with 12 bases between. The germline V gene has CDR1 SEHNR and CDR2 FQNEAQ (reference sequence). This CDR3 is 14 amino acids long. CDR3 region: CASSPPGQYNEQFF. Here the CDR3 DNA reads TGTGCCAGCAGCCCGCCCGGACAGTACAATGAGCAGTTCTTC.

The J gene is TRBJ1-1, the V gene TRBV24-1; no definite D call. Germline values: CDR1 KGHDR, CDR2 SFDVKD. This CDR3 has 11 amino acids. Trimming took off 8 bases at V and 3 bases at J, with 6 bases between the two ends. The CDR3 DNA follows: TGTGCCACCACCAGCTACACTGAAGCTTTCTTT. Residues: CATTSYTEAFF.